These T cell receptor beta chains were read from a single sample in a study of monozygotic twins with inflammatory bowel disease. Using the 5' RACE reads, TCRdb records one entry per CDR3 protein without DNA. Recorded here are around 140,000 distinct CDR3 sequences; the top ten clones represent 0.95% to 1.5%. The sample was blood. These receptors were collected from a human donor with ulcerative colitis or Crohn's disease, or a healthy co-twin of an affected twin (not recorded which). Both conserved end residues are part of each CDR3. The order of the fields is V gene, J gene, CDR3 protein.

>TRBV7-9|TRBJ2-1
CASSYRLSADEQFF
>TRBV9|TRBJ2-3
CASSVAGRTDTQYF
>TRBV7-2|TRBJ2-5
CASSFVAGGPQETQYF
>TRBV5-1|TRBJ2-3
CASSVESLAGTDTQYF
>TRBV5-6|TRBJ2-5
CASSFPGLKETQYF
>TRBV20-1|TRBJ2-3
CSAPRPEAINTQYF
>TRBV5-1|TRBJ2-1
CASSPGQGPRNEQFF
>TRBV10-3|TRBJ2-2
CAIMTSGFTGELFF
>TRBV7-9|TRBJ1-1
CASSPFAVNTEAFF
>TRBV7-8|TRBJ2-2
CASSEQGPRTGELFF
>TRBV11-2|TRBJ2-3
CASSPIWTDRGHTQYF
>TRBV7-3|TRBJ2-3
CASSLSMVDTQYF
>TRBV6-2/TRBV6-3|TRBJ2-3
CASSYGREVTDTQYF
>TRBV15|TRBJ2-1
CATSRRLAGGFNEQFF
>TRBV12-3/TRBV12-4|TRBJ2-3
CASSPLGDTDTQYF
>TRBV5-6|TRBJ1-2
CASSLAGTGGYTF
>TRBV20-1|TRBJ2-7
CSADTGASNYEQYF
>TRBV18|TRBJ2-7
CASSAYSYEQYF
>TRBV9|TRBJ2-7
CASSPTGTGVGEQYF
>TRBV5-1|TRBJ1-1
CASSLGENTEAFF
>TRBV12-3/TRBV12-4|TRBJ2-2
CASSPRTGNTGELFF
>TRBV20-1|TRBJ2-4
CSARPGTSGRNIQYF
>TRBV12-3/TRBV12-4|TRBJ2-1
CASTETSGRGNEQFF
>TRBV6-5|TRBJ2-3
CASSYSGGIGLDTQYF
>TRBV20-1|TRBJ2-3
CSARRQGFTTDTQYF